This T cell receptor (beta chain) was retrieved from a study of human T cells and chemical hapten exposure. The study's findings and limits: No alteration of TCRs above 1 in 1000 frequency was seen with DPC sensitization. Expanded TCRs formed significantly more large CDR3 similarity clusters than controls.

A word on this clonotype: Its antigen is not known.

Time point described: patch test 2, 6 weeks after DPC sensitization. Treatment specified: therapeutic diphenylcyclopropenone sensitization with weekly scalp DPC. With 3 bases removed from V and 2 bases from J, the gap between germline ends came to 4 bases. In germline, CDR1 is LGHDT, CDR2 YNNKEL (reference sequence). CDR3 length: 13 amino acids. TCRdb reprocessed the RACE reads with MiXCR, giving one entry per CDR3 protein. The table records over 60,000 distinct CDR3 sequences, about a tenth of them present only once. The receptor's source is a woman aged 45-65 years with alopecia areata. Some clones in this sample may be carry-over from other donors' samples. This chain uses TRBV3-1 with TRBJ2-2; D remains unclear. The sample was whole blood, taken in connection with sensitization to the hapten diphenylcyclopropenone (DPC). CDR3 residues: CASSQLNTGELFF. CDR3 DNA sequence: TGTGCCAGCAGCCAGCTCAACACCGGGGAGCTGTTTTTT.